The rows below give T cell receptor beta chains drawn from one sample of a study of blood T cell repertoires in COVID-19. Profiled with immunoSEQ multiplex PCR; TCRdb holds only in-frame clones, not every one. The table records 200,000 or so clones, approximately 90% of them present only once. Sequenced input: PBMCs or T cells enriched from blood (not recorded which). All receptors come from a woman aged 18-29 years in a cohort exposed to, infected with or recovered from COVID-19 (not recorded which). The CDR3 runs from the conserved cysteine through the conserved F or W. Each record gives: clone size, J gene, V gene, D gene, CDR3 DNA, CDR3 protein. A D gene is named only where the DNA matches it firmly. Some rows mark clone size as missing; the rest say once, few, many or name a class of expanded clone.

size: NA; J: TRBJ1-5; V: TRBV5-5; D: TRBD1; DNA: TGTGCCAGCAGCTTGTGGGACAGGGATTCGCCCCAGCATTTT; CDR3: CASSLWDRDSPQHF
size: NA; J: TRBJ2-1; V: TRBV28; D: TRBD1; DNA: TGTGCCACCACTTCCGGGACAGGGGAATACAATGAGCAGTTCTTC; CDR3: CATTSGTGEYNEQFF
size: NA; J: TRBJ2-3; V: TRBV7-9; D: TRBD2; DNA: TGTGCCAGCAGCTTAACGGGGGGTACAGATACGCAGTATTTT; CDR3: CASSLTGGTDTQYF
size: NA; J: TRBJ2-1; V: TRBV19; D: TRBD2; DNA: TGTGCCAGTATGCGTTTTTCTAGCGGGAACAATGAGCAGTTCTTC; CDR3: CASMRFSSGNNEQFF
size: NA; J: TRBJ1-5; V: TRBV6-5; D: NA; DNA: TGTGCCAGCACCTGGGACAAGAATCAGCCCCAGCATTTT; CDR3: CASTWDKNQPQHF
size: NA; J: TRBJ2-3; V: TRBV5-1; D: TRBD2; DNA: TGCGCCAGCAGCTTGATAGCTAGCGGTAGCACAGATACGCAGTATTTT; CDR3: CASSLIASGSTDTQYF
size: NA; J: TRBJ2-7; V: TRBV2; D: NA; DNA: TGTGCCAGCAGTGAACAAACCTACGAGCAGTACTTC; CDR3: CASSEQTYEQYF
size: NA; J: TRBJ1-4; V: TRBV5-4; D: NA; DNA: TGTGCCAGCAGCTTGGAGCGGGCCAGGGACGGGAAACTGTTTTTT; CDR3: CASSLERARDGKLFF
size: NA; J: TRBJ1-4; V: TRBV7-9; D: TRBD1; DNA: TGTGCCAGCAGCTCCCCGCGGGACAGAAGACAAAAACTGTTTTTT; CDR3: CASSSPRDRRQKLFF
size: NA; J: TRBJ2-2; V: TRBV5-1; D: NA; DNA: TGCGCCAGCAGTATATCAGGCACCGGGGAGCTGTTTTTT; CDR3: CASSISGTGELFF
size: NA; J: TRBJ1-1; V: TRBV28; D: TRBD1; DNA: TGTGCCAGCAGAAGGACAGGGACGACGCACACTGAAGCTTTCTTT; CDR3: CASRRTGTTHTEAFF
size: NA; J: TRBJ2-1; V: TRBV2; D: NA; DNA: TGTGCCAGCACTCCGGTCGTGGGGCAAGCCTACAATGAGCAGTTCTTC; CDR3: CASTPVVGQAYNEQFF
size: NA; J: TRBJ1-2; V: TRBV14; D: NA; DNA: TGTGCCAGCAGTTTGACAGAGAATACCTATGGCTACACCTTC; CDR3: CASSLTENTYGYTF
size: NA; J: TRBJ1-5; V: TRBV5-6; D: NA; DNA: TGTGCCAGCAGCTTTGGCGGATCCAATCAGCCCCAGCATTTT; CDR3: CASSFGGSNQPQHF
size: NA; J: TRBJ1-5; V: TRBV6-5; D: NA; DNA: TGTGCCAGCAGTTACGCAGGGCCGAGCAATCAGCCCCAGCATTTT; CDR3: CASSYAGPSNQPQHF
size: NA; J: TRBJ2-1; V: TRBV3-1/TRBV3-2; D: TRBD2; DNA: TGTGCCAGCAGCTGGGAGGGCCCCTACAATGAGCAGTTCTTC; CDR3: CASSWEGPYNEQFF
size: NA; J: TRBJ2-7; V: TRBV6-1; D: NA; DNA: TGTGCCAGCAGTGAACCCTGGGCGGGGTTATACGAGCAGTACTTC; CDR3: CASSEPWAGLYEQYF
size: once; J: TRBJ1-2; V: TRBV7-2; D: NA; DNA: TGTGCCAGCAGCTTACAGGGGTCGGACTATGGCTACACCTTC; CDR3: CASSLQGSDYGYTF
size: NA; J: TRBJ2-7; V: TRBV6-5; D: NA; DNA: TGTGCCAGCAGTTACAGGGGCGAGCAGTACTTC; CDR3: CASSYRGEQYF
size: NA; J: TRBJ2-7; V: TRBV7-8; D: TRBD1; DNA: TGTGCCAGCAGCTTAGCGGGACAGCCCTACGAGCAGTACTTC; CDR3: CASSLAGQPYEQYF
size: NA; J: TRBJ1-4; V: TRBV5-5; D: NA; DNA: TGTGCCAGCAGCTTGGGAACGTCAGGGTTGGGCGAAAAACTGTTTTTT; CDR3: CASSLGTSGLGEKLFF
size: NA; J: TRBJ1-2; V: TRBV11-2; D: NA; DNA: TGTGCCAGCAGCACCCGAGCAAGATTTCTAACCTTC; CDR3: CASSTRARFLTF
size: NA; J: TRBJ2-7; V: TRBV7-8; D: TRBD2; DNA: TGTGCCAGCAGCTTCCCTCCAGCGGGAGCGGATTACGAGCAGTACTTC; CDR3: CASSFPPAGADYEQYF
size: once; J: TRBJ2-1; V: TRBV18; D: TRBD2; DNA: TGTGCCAGCTCACCACCGTCTAGCGGGGGGGATGAGCAGTTCTTC; CDR3: CASSPPSSGGDEQFF
size: NA; J: TRBJ2-7; V: TRBV11-2; D: NA; DNA: TGTGCCAGCAGCTTAGTTCGGGTCTCCTACGAGCAGTACTTC; CDR3: CASSLVRVSYEQYF
size: NA; J: TRBJ2-7; V: TRBV12-3/TRBV12-4; D: TRBD2; DNA: TGTGCCAGCAGCGGACTAGCGGGAAGGGAGCAGTACTTC; CDR3: CASSGLAGREQYF
size: NA; J: TRBJ1-2; V: TRBV4-2; D: NA; DNA: TGTGCCAGCAGCCCTACGGGGGATGGCTACACCTTC; CDR3: CASSPTGDGYTF
size: few; J: TRBJ2-1; V: TRBV9; D: NA; DNA: TGTGCCAGCAGCCCTAGCAGTTTTACCAATGAGCAGTTCTTC; CDR3: CASSPSSFTNEQFF
size: NA; J: TRBJ2-1; V: TRBV4-1; D: NA; DNA: TGCGCCAGCAGCCAAGAGATAGCTTTCACCCAAGACAATGAGCAGTTCTTC; CDR3: CASSQEIAFTQDNEQFF
size: NA; J: TRBJ2-5; V: TRBV27; D: NA; DNA: TGTGCCAGCGGGGGGATTCAAGAGACCCAGTACTTC; CDR3: CASGGIQETQYF
size: NA; J: TRBJ2-3; V: TRBV9; D: TRBD1; DNA: TGTGCCAGCAGCGGACAGGGGGCCGCAGATACGCAGTATTTT; CDR3: CASSGQGAADTQYF
size: NA; J: TRBJ2-4; V: TRBV12-1; D: NA; DNA: TGTGCCAGCAGCTTTGTACAGATAAACATTCAGTACTTC; CDR3: CASSFVQINIQYF
size: NA; J: TRBJ2-7; V: TRBV29-1; D: TRBD2; DNA: TGCAGCGTTGAATGGACTAGCGGGTACTCCTACGAGCAGTACTTC; CDR3: CSVEWTSGYSYEQYF